This T cell receptor beta chain was documented in a study of response to subunit inactivated influenza vaccine. Findings and caveats of the study: Authors suggested each seasonal flu vaccination may recruit only limited numbers of new T cells.

This clonotype was counted a few times. What it binds is not known. TCRdb re-called the RT-PCR reads with MiXCR, one entry per CDR3 protein. The table includes roughly 700,000 distinct CDR3 sequences, approximately 15% detected once. This clonotype originated in a man in his fifties who received an inactivated influenza vaccine. Sequenced here: PBMCs from blood, sampled around two weeks before vaccination.

The CDR3 protein is CAISSSGSLSDTQYF. As DNA, the CDR3 is TGTGCCATCAGTTCCAGCGGGAGTCTTTCAGATACGCAGTATTTT. J is TRBJ2-3 and V is TRBV10-3; 8 nucleotides match TRBD2. Germline CDR1 ENHRY, CDR2 SYGVKD. V gave up 5 bases and J gave up 4 bases; unmatched junction bases: 8. This CDR3 comprises 15 residues.